The entry that follows covers one T cell receptor (beta chain) sequence. Ten or more counts support this clonotype. Its cognate antigen has yet to be identified. Base quality data are lacking; no much larger clone is found one base away. This record comes from a study of T cells in Graves' hyperthyroidism and ophthalmopathy (dated 2019 in TCRdb). Describing the broader study: Peripheral blood was collected at initial diagnosis, before any treatment. To identify TCR V-J signatures that set the groups apart, the researchers used a discovery cohort of about a hundred patients, made up of under 45 with Graves' ophthalmopathy and 57 with stable Graves' hyperthyroidism. Whether ophthalmopathy could be predicted prospectively was tested in an independent validation cohort made up of approximately 19 hyperthyroidism patients plus 17 patients who later progressed to ophthalmopathy. The 100 discovery patients were divided at random into training and test sets in a 7:3 ratio. The study also compared thyroid tissue and blood T-cell repertoires from 6 or 7 Graves' hyperthyroidism patients. Following sampling, methimazole starting at 30 mg daily was given to hyperthyroidism patients, and high-dose intravenous methylprednisolone was given to ophthalmopathy patients. The paper reports TCR Vbeta CDR3 sequencing of over 130 peripheral blood samples: some 44 ophthalmopathy, 70 to 85 hyperthyroidism and some 17 progressor patients. The investigation overall reported the following: Blood samples also contained most of the expanded thyroid clonotypes (frequency above 0.001), which suggests that blood repertoires may reflect thyroid immune responses. In validation, progression to ophthalmopathy was predicted by the model with approximately 67% sensitivity and 72.22% specificity, a median of about 6 months before onset. Sample size was not statistically predetermined, and investigators were not blinded to group allocation. A 13 V-J signature model separated ophthalmopathy from stable hyperthyroidism, with about 88% sensitivity and around 84% specificity in cross-validation and 80%/75% in testing.

A patient counted as having stable Graves' hyperthyroidism if no progression to ophthalmopathy occurred over 18 months of follow-up. Hyperthyroidism patients were aged 18 to 65 years and newly diagnosed, with disease duration of less than 2 months. Exclusion was applied to patients with uncontrolled infections, other autoimmune diseases, pregnancy or lactation. Diagnoses were established on the basis of clinical symptoms, serum thyroxine and TRAb, thyroid ultrasound, and orbital computed tomography. Ficoll-Paque density gradient centrifugation was used to isolate PBMCs from 9.5 to 10 ml of fresh peripheral blood. Total RNA was extracted with Trizol reagent, and quality was checked on an Agilent 2100 Bioanalyzer. The TCR beta CDR3 regions were amplified from the RNA transcripts. For the first round of RT-PCR on the TCR CDR3, the HTBI primer set was used together with the Qiagen OneStep RT-PCR kit. A second multiplex PCR round built the libraries, followed by size selection and purification. Sequencing of the libraries was done on an Illumina HiSeq2000 using paired-end 100 bp reads. For the original study's pipeline: SOAPnuke was used to process the raw data, removing reads that contained adapters or uncalled bases, had a mean Phred below 15, or lacked an exact match to the constant primer or identifier. COPE v1.2.5 was used to merge the high-quality paired reads, and each unique nucleotide sequence was defined as a clonotype. Clonotypes were aligned to IMGT TRBV, TRBD and TRBJ reference segments using MiTCR v1.1. The analysis was restricted to V-J combinations with a frequency above 0.0001, which together covered around 99% of the repertoires. The TCS score was defined as the ratio of F50 (clonal expansion) to E x V (chaos), calculated using BLOSUM62-based TCRdist between CDR3 peptides within each V-J. Welch's t-statistics and random forest reduced 450 to 600 V-J features to some 14, which were used in a naive Bayes classifier (R e1071). TCRdb cleaned the public reads at Q25 with fastp, built clones with MiXCR and kept in-frame beta chains. Identical CDR3 protein sequences are pooled into one entry, listed with their most common genes and DNA. The V and J calls reflect TCRdb's pipeline rather than the authors' work. The sample has about 560,000 distinct CDR3 sequences on record, approximately 15% of them singletons. The ten largest clones represent 18% of the sample.

V loses 6 bases of germline sequence and J loses 0 bases, and the interval between the two ends is 6 bases. The CDR3 sequence holds 12 residues, the cysteine and phenylalanine included. Only the CDR3 part of the read is kept: 36 bases, read in frame from the first base. CDR1 is given as SQVTM and CDR2 as ANQGSEA, both from the germline V gene. The sample taken for sequencing was blood. This TCR was sampled from a woman under 30 with Graves' hyperthyroidism. The chain uses TRBV29-1 and TRBJ2-1, with the D segment identity uncertain. In nucleotide form, the sequence is TGCAGCGTACGTTACTCCTACAATGAGCAGTTCTTC. It encodes CSVRYSYNEQFF.